Listed here are 4 T cell receptor beta chains from one sample, sequenced in a study of radiotherapy plus CTLA-4 blockade in lung cancer. Sequenced by immunoSEQ multiplex PCR; TCRdb stores in-frame clones only, minus some. The sample consists of tens of thousands of clones, roughly 72% of them appearing once. This sample comprised peripheral blood, obtained from a patient treated with radiotherapy plus ipilimumab. The receptors derive from a human donor with non-small cell lung cancer who had stable disease on radiotherapy plus ipilimumab.

The rearrangement joins TRBV4-1 to TRBJ2-7; TRBD2 matches 14 bases. The CDR3 contains 18 residues. Germline trimming cut 3 bases from V and 2 bases from J; bases unmatched to any gene: 9. Germline loops: CDR1 MGHRA, CDR2 YSYEKL. The CDR3 coding sequence is TGCGCCAGCAGCCACGGGACTAGCGGGGGTTCCTTAACCTACGAGCAGTACTTC. This encodes CASSHGTSGGSLTYEQYF.

This chain links TRBV5-4 with TRBJ2-3, with 8 bases lining up with TRBD1. This CDR3 comprises 15 residues. CDR1 is SGHNT and CDR2 is YYREEE in the germline V gene (reference sequence). The ends lost 6 bases at V and 0 bases at J; junction bases unmatched: 6. The DNA for the CDR3 is TGTGCCAGCATATACCAGGGGGCGAGCACAGATACGCAGTATTTT. It yields the protein CASIYQGASTDTQYF.

This clone was seen only once. J is TRBJ1-1 and V is TRBV10-1; 8 bases align to TRBD1. Germline values: CDR1 WNHNN, CDR2 SYGVQD (reference sequence). The trim removed 3 bases at V and 4 bases at J, leaving 7 bases unmatched. The length of the CDR3 is 15 residues. The CDR3 loop reads CASSDGQGRSTEAFF. In DNA form, the CDR3 reads TGCGCCAGCAGTGATGGACAGGGTCGGTCCACTGAAGCTTTCTTT.

This sequence joins TRBV6-6 and TRBJ2-3; possibly TRBD1 for D (5 bases). V shed 6 bases and J shed 1 base, with 14 bases lying between them. Germline V gene data show CDR1 as MNHNY and CDR2 as SVGAGI (reference sequence). The CDR3 length is 15 residues. CDR3 sequence (DNA): TGTGCCAGCAGAATGGGGCAGGTCGGCACAGATACGCAGTATTTT. Protein sequence: CASRMGQVGTDTQYF.